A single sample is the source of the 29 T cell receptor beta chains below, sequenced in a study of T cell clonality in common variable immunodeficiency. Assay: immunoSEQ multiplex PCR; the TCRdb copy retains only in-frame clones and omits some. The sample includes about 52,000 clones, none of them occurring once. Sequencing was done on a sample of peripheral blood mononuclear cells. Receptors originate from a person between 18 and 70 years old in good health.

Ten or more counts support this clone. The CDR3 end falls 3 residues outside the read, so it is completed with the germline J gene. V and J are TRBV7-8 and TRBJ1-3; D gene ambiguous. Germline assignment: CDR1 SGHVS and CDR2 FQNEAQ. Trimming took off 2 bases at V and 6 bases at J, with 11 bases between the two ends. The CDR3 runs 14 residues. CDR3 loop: CASSLTGIENTIYF. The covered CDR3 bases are TGTGCCAGCAGCTTAACGGGGATTGAAAACACC. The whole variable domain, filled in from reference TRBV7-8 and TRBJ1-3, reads GAGVSQSPRYKVAKRGQDVALRCDPISGHVSLFWYQQALGQGPEFLTYFQNEAQLDKSGLPSDRFFAERPEGSVSTLKIQRTQQEDSAVYLCASSLTGIENTIYFGEGSWLTVV.

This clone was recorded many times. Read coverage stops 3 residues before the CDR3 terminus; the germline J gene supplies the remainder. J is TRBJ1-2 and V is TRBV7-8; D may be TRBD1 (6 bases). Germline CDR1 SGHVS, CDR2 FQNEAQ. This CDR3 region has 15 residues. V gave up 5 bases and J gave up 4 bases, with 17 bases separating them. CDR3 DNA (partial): TGTGCCAGCAGCGCAAAGAGGGGGAGGATCTATGGC. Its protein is CASSAKRGRIYG. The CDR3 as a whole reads CASSAKRGRIYGYTF.

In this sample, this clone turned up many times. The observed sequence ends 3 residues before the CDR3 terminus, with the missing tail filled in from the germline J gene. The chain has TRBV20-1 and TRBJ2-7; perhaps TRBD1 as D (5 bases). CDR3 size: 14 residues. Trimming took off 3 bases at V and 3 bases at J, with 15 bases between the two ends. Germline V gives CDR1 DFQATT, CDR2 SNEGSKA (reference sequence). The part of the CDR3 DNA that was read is TGCAGTGCTAGTCTTGGCAGGGTGGGCTACGAG. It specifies CSASLGRVGYE. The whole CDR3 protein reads CSASLGRVGYEQYF.

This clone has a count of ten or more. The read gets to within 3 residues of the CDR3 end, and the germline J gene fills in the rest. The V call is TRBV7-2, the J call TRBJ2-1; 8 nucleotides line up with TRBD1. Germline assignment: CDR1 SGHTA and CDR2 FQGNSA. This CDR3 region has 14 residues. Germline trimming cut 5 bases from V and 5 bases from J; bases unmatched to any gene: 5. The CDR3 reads CASSVDRDHNEQFF. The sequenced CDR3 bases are TGTGCCAGCAGCGTGGACAGGGACCACAATGAG.

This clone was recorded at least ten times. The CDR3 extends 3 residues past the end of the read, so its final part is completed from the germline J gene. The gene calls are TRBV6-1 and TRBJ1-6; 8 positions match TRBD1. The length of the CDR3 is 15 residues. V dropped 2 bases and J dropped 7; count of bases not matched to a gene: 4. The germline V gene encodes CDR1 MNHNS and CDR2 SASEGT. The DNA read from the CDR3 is TGTGCCAGCAGTGAACTACAGGGGGGCAATTCACCC. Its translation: CASSELQGGNSP. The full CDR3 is CASSELQGGNSPLHF.

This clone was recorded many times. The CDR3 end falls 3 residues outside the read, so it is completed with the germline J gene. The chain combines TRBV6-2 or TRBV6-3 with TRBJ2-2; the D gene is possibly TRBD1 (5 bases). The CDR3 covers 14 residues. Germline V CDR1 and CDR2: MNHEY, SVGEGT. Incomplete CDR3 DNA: TGTGCCAGCAGTTACAGCTCTGGGGCCAACGTG. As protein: CASSYSSGANV. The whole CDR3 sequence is CASSYSSGANVLFF.

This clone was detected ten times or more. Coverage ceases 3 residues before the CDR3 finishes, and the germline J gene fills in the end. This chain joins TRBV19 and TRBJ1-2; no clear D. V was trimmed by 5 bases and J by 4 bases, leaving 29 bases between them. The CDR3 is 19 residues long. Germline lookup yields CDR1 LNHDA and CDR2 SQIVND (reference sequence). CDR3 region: CASSAVAIPQPDRAYGYTF. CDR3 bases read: TGTGCCAGTAGTGCCGTTGCAATCCCACAGCCTGATAGGGCCTATGGC.

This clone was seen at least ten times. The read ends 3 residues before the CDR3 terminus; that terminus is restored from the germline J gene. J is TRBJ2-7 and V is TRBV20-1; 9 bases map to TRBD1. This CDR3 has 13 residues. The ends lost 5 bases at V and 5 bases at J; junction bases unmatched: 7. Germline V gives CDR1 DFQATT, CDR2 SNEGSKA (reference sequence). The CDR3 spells CSALGQGIHEQYF. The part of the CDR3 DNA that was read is TGCAGTGCTCTCGGACAGGGGATACACGAG.

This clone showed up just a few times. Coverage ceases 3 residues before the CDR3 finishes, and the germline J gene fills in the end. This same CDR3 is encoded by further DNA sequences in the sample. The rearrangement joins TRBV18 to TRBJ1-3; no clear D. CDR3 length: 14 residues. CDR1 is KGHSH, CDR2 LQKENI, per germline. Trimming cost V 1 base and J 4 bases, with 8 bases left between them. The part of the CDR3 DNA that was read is TGTGCCAGCTCACCACAAGGGTACGGAAACACC. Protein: CASSPQGYGNT. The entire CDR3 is CASSPQGYGNTIYF.

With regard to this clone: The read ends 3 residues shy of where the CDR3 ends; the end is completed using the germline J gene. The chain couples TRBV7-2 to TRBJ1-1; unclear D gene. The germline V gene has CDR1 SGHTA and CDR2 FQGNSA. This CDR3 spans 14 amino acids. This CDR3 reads CASSPLSGPYEAFF. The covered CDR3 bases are TGTGCCAGCAGCCCACTTAGCGGGCCCTACGAG.

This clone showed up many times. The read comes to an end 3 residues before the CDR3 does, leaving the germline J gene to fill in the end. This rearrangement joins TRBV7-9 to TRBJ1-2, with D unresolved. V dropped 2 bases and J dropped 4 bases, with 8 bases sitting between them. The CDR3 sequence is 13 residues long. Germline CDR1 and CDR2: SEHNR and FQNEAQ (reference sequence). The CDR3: CASSLIEGYGYTF. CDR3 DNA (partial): TGTGCCAGCAGCTTAATCGAGGGCTATGGC. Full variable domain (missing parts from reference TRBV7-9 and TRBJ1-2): DTGVSQNPRHKITKRGQNVTFRCDPISEHNRLYWYRQTLGQGPEFLTYFQNEAQLEKSRLLSDRFSAERPKGSFSTLEIQRTEQGDSAMYLCASSLIEGYGYTFGSGTRLTVV.

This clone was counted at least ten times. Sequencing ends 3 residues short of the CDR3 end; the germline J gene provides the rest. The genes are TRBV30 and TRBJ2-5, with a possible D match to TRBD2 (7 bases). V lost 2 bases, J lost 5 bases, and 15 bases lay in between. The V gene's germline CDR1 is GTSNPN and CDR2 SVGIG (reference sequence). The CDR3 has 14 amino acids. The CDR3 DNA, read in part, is TGTGCCTGGAGTCGTGGACTAGGGGGTGAGACC. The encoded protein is CAWSRGLGGET. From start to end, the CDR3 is CAWSRGLGGETQYF.

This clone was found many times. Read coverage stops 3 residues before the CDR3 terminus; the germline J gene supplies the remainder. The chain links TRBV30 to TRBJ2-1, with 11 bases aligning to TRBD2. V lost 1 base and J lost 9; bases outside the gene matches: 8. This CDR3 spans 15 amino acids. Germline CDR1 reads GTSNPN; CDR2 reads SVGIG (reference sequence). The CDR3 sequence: CAWSALSGRVGEQFF. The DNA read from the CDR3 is TGTGCCTGGAGTGCGCTTAGCGGGAGGGTAGGTGAG. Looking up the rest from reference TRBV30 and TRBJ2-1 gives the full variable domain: SQTIHQWPATLVQPVGSPLSLECTVEGTSNPNLYWYRQAAGRGLQLLFYSVGIGQISSEVPQNLSASRPQDRQFILSSKKLLLSDSGFYLCAWSALSGRVGEQFFGPGTRLTVL.

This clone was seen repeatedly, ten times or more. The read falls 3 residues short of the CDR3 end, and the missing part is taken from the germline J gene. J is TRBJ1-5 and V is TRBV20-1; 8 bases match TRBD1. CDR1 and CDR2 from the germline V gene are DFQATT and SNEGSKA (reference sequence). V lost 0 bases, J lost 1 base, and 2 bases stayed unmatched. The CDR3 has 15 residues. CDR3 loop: CSARDRTGSNQPQHF. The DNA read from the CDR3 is TGCAGTGCTAGAGATCGGACAGGGAGCAATCAGCCC.

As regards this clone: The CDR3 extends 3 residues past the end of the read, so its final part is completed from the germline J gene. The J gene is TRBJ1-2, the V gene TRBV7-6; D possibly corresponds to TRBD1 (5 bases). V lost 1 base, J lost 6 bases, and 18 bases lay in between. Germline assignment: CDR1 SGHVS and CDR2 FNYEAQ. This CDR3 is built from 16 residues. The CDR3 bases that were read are TGTGCCAGCAGCTTAGAACTCTCCCCAGGGATCGATGGC. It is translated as CASSLELSPGIDG. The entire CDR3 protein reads CASSLELSPGIDGYTF.

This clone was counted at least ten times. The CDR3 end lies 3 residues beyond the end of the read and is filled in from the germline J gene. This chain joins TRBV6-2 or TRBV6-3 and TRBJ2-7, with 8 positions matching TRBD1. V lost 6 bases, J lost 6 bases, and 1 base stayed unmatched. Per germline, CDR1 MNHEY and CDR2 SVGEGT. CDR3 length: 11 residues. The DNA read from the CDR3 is TGTGCCAGCAGGGACAGGGTCGAG. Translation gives CASRDRVE. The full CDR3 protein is CASRDRVEQYF.

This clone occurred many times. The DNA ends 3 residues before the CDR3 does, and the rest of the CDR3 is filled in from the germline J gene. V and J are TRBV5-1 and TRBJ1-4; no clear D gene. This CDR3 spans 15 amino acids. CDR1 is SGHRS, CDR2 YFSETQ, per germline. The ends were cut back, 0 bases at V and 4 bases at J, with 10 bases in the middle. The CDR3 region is CASSLVAGFNEKLFF. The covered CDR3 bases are TGCGCCAGCAGCTTGGTGGCAGGCTTTAATGAAAAA.

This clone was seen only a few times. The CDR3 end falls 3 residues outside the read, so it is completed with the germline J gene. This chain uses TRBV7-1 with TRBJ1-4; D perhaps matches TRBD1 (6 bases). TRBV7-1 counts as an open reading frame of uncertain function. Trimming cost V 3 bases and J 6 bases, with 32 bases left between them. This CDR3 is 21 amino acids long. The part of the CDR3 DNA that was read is TGTGCCAGCAGCTCGGATGATCGGGACACTATCGACCCCGACGCATATGAAAAA. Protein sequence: CASSSDDRDTIDPDAYEK. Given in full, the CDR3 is CASSSDDRDTIDPDAYEKLFF.

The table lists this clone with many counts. The DNA read from the CDR3 is TGTGCCAGCAGCTTAGGCCGAGGAAAA. The encoded protein is CASSLGRGK. The CDR3, in full, reads CASSLGRGKLFF. The V call is TRBV13, the J call TRBJ1-4; D remains ambiguous. The CDR3 extends 3 residues past the end of the read, so its final part is completed from the germline J gene. The length of the CDR3 is 12 residues. Trimming removed 0 bases at V and 10 bases at J, with 6 bases between. Germline CDR1 is PRHDT and CDR2 is FYEKMQ (reference sequence).

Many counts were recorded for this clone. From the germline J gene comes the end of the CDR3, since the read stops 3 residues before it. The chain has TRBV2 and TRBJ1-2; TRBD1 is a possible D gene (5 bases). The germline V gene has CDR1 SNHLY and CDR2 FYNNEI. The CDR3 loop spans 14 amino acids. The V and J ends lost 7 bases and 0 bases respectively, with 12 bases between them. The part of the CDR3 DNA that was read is TGTGCCAGCATGGGATCCAGGGCTAACTATGGC. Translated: CASMGSRANYG. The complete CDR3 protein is CASMGSRANYGYTF.

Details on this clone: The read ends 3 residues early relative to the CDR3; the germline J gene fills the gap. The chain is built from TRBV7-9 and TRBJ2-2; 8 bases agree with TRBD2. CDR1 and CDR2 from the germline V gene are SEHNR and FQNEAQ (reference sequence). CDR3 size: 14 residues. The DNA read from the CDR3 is TGTGCCAGCAGCCGAGACGGGAGGGGTGAAAAG. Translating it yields CASSRDGRGEK. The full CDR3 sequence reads CASSRDGRGEKLFF.

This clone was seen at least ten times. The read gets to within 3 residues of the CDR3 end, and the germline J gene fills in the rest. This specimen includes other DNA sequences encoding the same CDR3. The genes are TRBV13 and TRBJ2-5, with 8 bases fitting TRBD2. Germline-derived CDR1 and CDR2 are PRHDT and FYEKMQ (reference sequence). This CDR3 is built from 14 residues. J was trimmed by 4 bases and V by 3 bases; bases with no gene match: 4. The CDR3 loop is CASSFWTSIETQYF. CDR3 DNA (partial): TGTGCCAGCAGCTTCTGGACTAGCATAGAGACC.

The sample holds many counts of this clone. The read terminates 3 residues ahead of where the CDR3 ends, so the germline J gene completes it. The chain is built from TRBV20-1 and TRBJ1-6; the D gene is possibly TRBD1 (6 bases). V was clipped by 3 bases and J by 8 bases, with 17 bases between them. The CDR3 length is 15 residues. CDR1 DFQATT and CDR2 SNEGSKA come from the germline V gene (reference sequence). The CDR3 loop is CSARVPGQPDSPLHF. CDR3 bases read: TGCAGTGCTAGGGTACCGGGACAACCAGATTCACCC.

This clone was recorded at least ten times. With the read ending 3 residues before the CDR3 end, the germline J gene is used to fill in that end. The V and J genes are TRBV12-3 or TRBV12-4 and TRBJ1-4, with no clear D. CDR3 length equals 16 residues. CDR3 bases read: TGTGCCAGCAGTTTACTTCCGAGCTCCTATAATTCACCA. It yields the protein CASSLLPSSYNSP. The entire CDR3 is CASSLLPSSYNSPLFF.

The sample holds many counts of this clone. The CDR3 reads CASSLGGGRTYGYTF. CDR3 DNA, as far as it was read: TGTGCCAGCAGCTTAGGCGGGGGGCGCACCTATGGC. V gene TRBV7-2 combines with J gene TRBJ1-2; tentative D call: TRBD1 (6 bases). The read terminates 3 residues ahead of where the CDR3 ends, so the germline J gene completes it. Trimming left V 1 base short and J 4 bases short, with 13 bases between. Germline assignment: CDR1 SGHTA and CDR2 FQGNSA. The CDR3 contains 15 residues. Full variable domain (outside the CDR3, taken from reference TRBV7-2 and TRBJ1-2): GAGVSQSPSNKVTEKGKDVELRCDPISGHTALYWYRQSLGQGLEFLIYFQGNSAPDKSGLPSDRFSAERTGGSVSTLTIQRTQQEDSAVYLCASSLGGGRTYGYTFGSGTRLTVV.

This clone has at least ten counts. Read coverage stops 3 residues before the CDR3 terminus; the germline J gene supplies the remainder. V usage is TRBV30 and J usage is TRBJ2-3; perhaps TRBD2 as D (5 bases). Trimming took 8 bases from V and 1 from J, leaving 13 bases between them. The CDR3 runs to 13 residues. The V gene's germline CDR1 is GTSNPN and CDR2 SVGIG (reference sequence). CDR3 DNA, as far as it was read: TGTGCCCATCGAGCGGACCGCACAGATACG. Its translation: CAHRADRTDT. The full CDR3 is CAHRADRTDTQYF.

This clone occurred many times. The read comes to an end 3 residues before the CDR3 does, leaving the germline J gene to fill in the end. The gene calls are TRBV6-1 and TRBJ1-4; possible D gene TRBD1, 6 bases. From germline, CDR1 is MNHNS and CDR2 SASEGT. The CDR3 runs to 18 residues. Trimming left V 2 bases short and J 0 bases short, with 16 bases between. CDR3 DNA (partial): TGTGCCAGCAGTGAAAGTTTGGGGGCGTCCGCAACTAATGAAAAA. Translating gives CASSESLGASATNEK. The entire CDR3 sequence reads CASSESLGASATNEKLFF.

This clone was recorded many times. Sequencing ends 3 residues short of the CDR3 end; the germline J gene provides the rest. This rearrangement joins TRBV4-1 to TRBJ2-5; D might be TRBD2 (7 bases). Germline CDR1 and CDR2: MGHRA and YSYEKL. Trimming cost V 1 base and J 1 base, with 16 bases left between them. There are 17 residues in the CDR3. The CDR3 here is CASSQGLAGASQETQYF. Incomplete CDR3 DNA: TGCGCCAGCAGCCAAGGGCTGGCGGGGGCCTCCCAAGAGACC.

Partial CDR3 DNA: TGTGCCAGTAGTATCTTACAGGGCTCTGGGGCCAACGTG. Translated, it gives CASSILQGSGANV. The CDR3 reads in full as CASSILQGSGANVLFF. The genes are TRBV19 and TRBJ2-2, with D possibly TRBD1 on 6 matching bases. The sequence runs out 3 residues before the end of the CDR3; the remainder is reconstructed from the germline J gene. CDR1 is LNHDA, CDR2 SQIVND, per germline (reference sequence). The CDR3 covers 16 residues.